The 25 T cell receptor beta chains given below trace back to one sample, sequenced in a study of T cells in Graves' hyperthyroidism and ophthalmopathy. Amplified TCR beta CDR3 regions derived from RNA transcripts. The HTBI primer set was used in a first-round RT-PCR of the TCR CDR3. TCRdb re-called the multiplex PCR reads through MiXCR, storing one row per CDR3 protein. The data contain around 34,000 distinct CDR3 sequences, approximately 52% of them singletons. Sequencing input: blood. Receptors originate from a woman between 40 and 55 years old with Graves' ophthalmopathy.

V is TRBV2 and J is TRBJ1-2, with 11 nucleotides matching TRBD1. The junction had 2 bases not matched to a gene; V was cut back by 11 bases and J by 6 bases. Per germline, CDR1 SNHLY and CDR2 FYNNEI. This CDR3 spans 11 amino acids. The CDR3 DNA sequence: TGTGCCTCGGGACAGGGGGATGGCTACACCTTC. Its translation is CASGQGDGYTF.

There are a few counts of this clonotype. The CDR3 loop reads CACGDGAGADEQFF. CDR3 in DNA: TGTGCCTGCGGAGATGGGGCGGGAGCTGATGAGCAGTTCTTC. This rearrangement joins TRBV30 to TRBJ2-1, with 7 bases matching TRBD2. The CDR3 loop spans 14 amino acids. Germline CDR1 and CDR2: GTSNPN and SVGIG (reference sequence). Unmatched junction bases numbered 13, after V lost 6 bases and J lost 8 bases.

This clonotype occurred many times. The chain carries TRBV6-5 and TRBJ2-1, with 8 bases that match TRBD2. The junction had 10 bases not matched to a gene; V was cut back by 1 base and J by 5 bases. Germline CDR1 and CDR2: MNHEY and SVGAGI. The CDR3 is made up of 17 amino acids. CDR3 bases: TGTGCCAGCAGTTACTTAAGTCCAGCGGGGGTACACAATGAGCAGTTCTTC. Its protein product is CASSYLSPAGVHNEQFF.

This clonotype occurred once. The chain recombines TRBV2 with TRBJ1-2; possible D gene TRBD1, 6 bases. Germline V gives CDR1 SNHLY, CDR2 FYNNEI. This CDR3 spans 13 amino acids. V lost 6 bases to trimming and J lost 3 bases, with 11 bases between them. DNA of the CDR3: TGTGCCAGCAGGGCGGGGGCACACTATGGCTACACCTTC. Translated, it gives CASRAGAHYGYTF.

This chain uses TRBV10-1 with TRBJ1-1; D ambiguous. The CDR3 totals 12 residues. V dropped 8 bases and J dropped 5 bases, with 12 bases sitting between them. CDR1 and CDR2 from the germline V gene are WNHNN and SYGVQD (reference sequence). CDR3 region: CASSESETEAFF. CDR3 coding DNA: TGCGCCAGCTCCGAGTCGGAAACTGAAGCTTTCTTT.

The chain recombines TRBV7-4 with TRBJ2-5, with unresolved D. This CDR3 has 16 amino acids. Deletions cut 3 bases from V and 9 bases from J, with 23 bases between. CDR1 is SGHVT, CDR2 SQSDAQ, per germline. The CDR3: CASSLQASPVGQPQYF. For the CDR3, the DNA is TGTGCCAGCAGCTTGCAGGCTTCCCCTGTGGGTCAGCCCCAGTACTTC.

The J gene is TRBJ1-1, the V gene TRBV7-9; 7 bases are shared with TRBD1. The CDR3 runs 16 residues. CDR1 SEHNR and CDR2 FQNEAQ come from the germline V gene (reference sequence). The trim removed 1 base at V and 4 bases at J, leaving 9 bases unmatched. CDR3 region: CASSLVSGTAGTEAFF. Written as DNA, the CDR3 is TGTGCCAGCAGCTTAGTGTCGGGGACAGCTGGCACTGAAGCTTTCTTT.

The sample holds one count of this clonotype. V usage is TRBV2 and J usage is TRBJ2-3; 9 nucleotides line up with TRBD2. Germline V gene sequence: CDR1 SNHLY, CDR2 FYNNEI. The junction had 11 bases not matched to a gene; V was cut back by 6 bases and J by 10 bases. The CDR3 is 14 residues long. CDR3 loop: CASSPSGTHAAQYF. The CDR3 nucleotides read TGTGCCAGCAGCCCTAGCGGGACCCATGCTGCGCAGTATTTT.

This sequence joins TRBV20-1 and TRBJ1-6; unclear D gene. CDR1 is DFQATT, CDR2 SNEGSKA, per germline (reference sequence). Trimming stripped 1 base from V and 7 bases from J, with 5 bases between. The CDR3 covers 12 residues. CDR3 amino acids: CSARVGNSPLHF. The DNA of the CDR3 is TGCAGTGCTAGAGTAGGAAATTCACCCCTCCACTTT.

The gene calls are TRBV11-2 and TRBJ2-1; TRBD2 matches 12 bases. The CDR3 spans 15 residues. CDR1 and CDR2 from the germline V gene are SGHAT and FQNNGV. Germline trimming cut 7 bases from V and 9 bases from J; bases unmatched to any gene: 10. The CDR3 nucleotides are TGTGCCAGCATGGTATTAGGACTAGCGGGACGTGAGCAGTTCTTC. Protein: CASMVLGLAGREQFF.

This clonotype was detected many times. V usage is TRBV20-1 and J usage is TRBJ1-1; possibly TRBD1 for D (5 bases). Germline V gene lookup returns CDR1 DFQATT and CDR2 SNEGSKA (reference sequence). V was shortened by 0 bases and J by 4 bases, with 24 bases between the two germline ends. There are 18 residues in the CDR3. The CDR3: CSARDSGGVDISSTEAFF. The CDR3 nucleotides are TGCAGTGCTAGAGATTCAGGAGGGGTTGATATAAGCAGCACTGAAGCTTTCTTT.

By its share, this clonotype is medium-sized. The CDR3 DNA reads TGTGCCAGCAGCGTTACAGGGAAGATGAGCTACACCTTC. This encodes CASSVTGKMSYTF. The genes are TRBV7-9 and TRBJ1-2, with D perhaps TRBD1 (6 bases). Per the germline V gene, CDR1 is SEHNR and CDR2 is FQNEAQ (reference sequence). The CDR3 has 13 amino acids. V was pared by 5 bases and J by 9 bases, with 16 bases between.

Note on this clonotype: Being one base from a much bigger clone, this may be a read error. The chain carries TRBV28 and TRBJ2-2, with D perhaps TRBD2 (6 bases). This CDR3 is built from 12 residues. The germline gives CDR1 MDHEN, CDR2 SYDVKM. In nucleotides, the CDR3 is TGTGCCACTCGGGAGAACACCGGGGGGCTGTTTTTT. Translation gives CATRENTGGLFF.

The gene calls are TRBV7-2 and TRBJ2-3; 12 positions match TRBD1. This CDR3 has 15 amino acids. From germline, CDR1 is SGHTA and CDR2 FQGNSA. V lost 5 bases and J lost 7; bases outside the gene matches: 7. The CDR3 loop reads CASSLRDRGRNTQYF. CDR3 DNA sequence: TGTGCCAGCAGCCTCCGGGACAGGGGGCGGAATACGCAGTATTTT.

This clonotype was detected many times. The V and J genes are TRBV19 and TRBJ1-1, with D unclear. V was clipped by 1 base and J by 4 bases, with 10 bases between them. CDR3 length equals 14 residues. The germline gives CDR1 LNHDA, CDR2 SQIVND (reference sequence). The CDR3, as DNA: TGTGCCAGTAGTATAGCGGGGTTTTCCACTGAAGCTTTCTTT. Translated, it gives CASSIAGFSTEAFF.

On this clonotype: The junction does not match germline at one end; this may be a read error. V gene TRBV27 combines with J gene TRBJ2-1, with 8 nucleotides matching TRBD1. The CDR3 totals 15 residues. The germline V gene encodes CDR1 MNHEY and CDR2 SMNVEV (reference sequence). CDR3 nucleotides: TGTGCCTGCAGACCTCGGACAGGGTTCTACAATGAGCAGTTCTTC. Protein: CACRPRTGFYNEQFF.

Concerning this clonotype itself: Being one base from a much bigger clone, this may be a read error. The chain combines TRBV11-2 with TRBJ1-2; TRBD1 matches at 7 bases. CDR3 length: 17 amino acids. J was trimmed by 8 bases and V by 2 bases; bases with no gene match: 17. Germline V lookup: CDR1 SGHAT, CDR2 FQNNGV. CDR3 nucleotide sequence: TGTGCCAGCAGCTTAAGCACAGGGGAGGGCCGGGGGAAGGGCTACACCTTC. It codes for CASSLSTGEGRGKGYTF.

This clonotype was detected ten times or more. The V call is TRBV28, the J call TRBJ1-1; tentatively, D is TRBD1 (6 bases). The CDR3 has 16 amino acids. Germline CDR1 is MDHEN and CDR2 is SYDVKM. Trimming pared 8 bases from V and 4 bases from J, leaving 23 bases between. CDR3 coding DNA: TGTGCCAGCCAGGAGGGGGGCGGACCTTTCAGCACTGAAGCTTTCTTT. Its translation is CASQEGGGPFSTEAFF.

V is TRBV7-9 and J is TRBJ1-2; TRBD1 agrees at 9 bases. The germline gives CDR1 SEHNR, CDR2 FQNEAQ (reference sequence). J gave up 5 bases and V 4 bases, and 14 bases lay outside the gene matches. The CDR3 extends over 17 amino acids. CDR3 sequence (DNA): TGTGCCAGCAGCTCCCTATCTACACAGGGGGCGAAATATGGCTACACCTTC. This codes for CASSSLSTQGAKYGYTF.

This clonotype was counted ten times or more. This rearrangement joins TRBV4-1 to TRBJ2-1; D is undetermined. The CDR3 has 17 amino acids. V shed 0 bases and J shed 2 bases, with 14 bases lying between them. The germline CDR1 and CDR2 sequences are MGHRA and YSYEKL. CDR3 DNA: TGCGCCAGCAGCCAAGATCTTCTTCGGAACCCCTACAATGAGCAGTTCTTC. This sequence encodes CASSQDLLRNPYNEQFF.

This rearrangement joins TRBV9 to TRBJ2-5; 12 bases map to TRBD2. Trimming removed 8 bases from V and 2 bases from J; junction bases left unmatched: 4. There are 14 residues in the CDR3. Germline V CDR1 and CDR2: SGDLS, YYNGEE. The DNA for the CDR3 is TGTGCCAGTCCCGGGACTAGCGGGCAAGAGACCCAGTACTTC. As protein: CASPGTSGQETQYF.

The J gene is TRBJ1-1, the V gene TRBV15, with a weak D call TRBD1 (6 bases). CDR1 and CDR2 (germline): LNHNV, YYDKDF (reference sequence). CDR3 length: 16 residues. V lost 0 bases, J lost 5 bases, and 16 bases lay in between. DNA of the CDR3: TGTGCCACCAGCAGAGATATTGGAGTAGGGGGGACTGAAGCTTTCTTT. Translation: CATSRDIGVGGTEAFF.

A remark on this clonotype: A much larger clone lies one base from this, so it may be a read error. It is unclear where the CDR3 begins or ends on the DNA, so no DNA is shown, and the CDR3 is as TCRdb lists it. The V gene is TRBV5-4, the J gene TRBJ2-2; the DNA was not compared with TRBD1, the D call given in the table. The CDR3 spans 17 residues, counting both ends. The germline gives CDR1 SGHNT, CDR2 YYREEE (reference sequence). The CDR3 protein is CASSQPWGGGNTGELSF.

There are many counts of this clonotype. The chain couples TRBV27 to TRBJ2-1; D not certain. Germline V gives CDR1 MNHEY, CDR2 SMNVEV (reference sequence). Trimming removed 5 bases at V and 8 bases at J, with 13 bases between. The CDR3 has 13 amino acids. The CDR3, as DNA: TGTGCCAGCAGTACAGAGCCTTTCGATGAGCAGTTCTTC. It translates to CASSTEPFDEQFF.

This clonotype was recorded at least ten times. The chain couples TRBV29-1 to TRBJ2-5; D gene uncertain. V lost 0 bases and J 4 bases, leaving 9 bases between the germline ends. The CDR3 is made up of 13 amino acids. Looked up from germline, CDR1 is SQVTM and CDR2 is ANQGSEA. CDR3 sequence (DNA): TGCAGCGTTGAAGAAAAAACAGTAGAGACCCAGTACTTC. Translated, it gives CSVEEKTVETQYF.